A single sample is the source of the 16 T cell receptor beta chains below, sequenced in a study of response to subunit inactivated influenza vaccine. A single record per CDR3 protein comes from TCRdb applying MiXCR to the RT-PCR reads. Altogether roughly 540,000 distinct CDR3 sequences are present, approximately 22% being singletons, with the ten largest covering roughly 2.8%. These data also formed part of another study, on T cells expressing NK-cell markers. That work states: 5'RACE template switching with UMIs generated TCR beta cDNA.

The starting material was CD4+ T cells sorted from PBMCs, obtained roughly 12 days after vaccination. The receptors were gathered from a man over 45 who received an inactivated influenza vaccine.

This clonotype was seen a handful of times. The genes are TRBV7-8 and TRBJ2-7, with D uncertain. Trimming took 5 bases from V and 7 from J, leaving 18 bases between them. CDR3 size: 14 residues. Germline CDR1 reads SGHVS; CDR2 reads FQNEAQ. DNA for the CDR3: TGTGCCAGCAGCACCACCAGATGGGTGGGGGAGCAGTACTTC. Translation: CASSTTRWVGEQYF. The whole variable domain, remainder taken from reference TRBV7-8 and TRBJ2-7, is GAGVSQSPRYKVAKRGQDVALRCDPISGHVSLFWYQQALGQGPEFLTYFQNEAQLDKSGLPSDRFFAERPEGSVSTLKIQRTQQEDSAVYLCASSTTRWVGEQYFGPGTRLTVT.

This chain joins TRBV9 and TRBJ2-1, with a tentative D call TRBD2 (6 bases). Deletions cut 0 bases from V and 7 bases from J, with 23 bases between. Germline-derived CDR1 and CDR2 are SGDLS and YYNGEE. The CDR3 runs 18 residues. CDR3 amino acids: CASSVVGTGMGLGNEQFF. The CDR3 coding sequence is TGTGCCAGCAGCGTAGTTGGGACTGGCATGGGGTTGGGTAATGAGCAGTTCTTC.

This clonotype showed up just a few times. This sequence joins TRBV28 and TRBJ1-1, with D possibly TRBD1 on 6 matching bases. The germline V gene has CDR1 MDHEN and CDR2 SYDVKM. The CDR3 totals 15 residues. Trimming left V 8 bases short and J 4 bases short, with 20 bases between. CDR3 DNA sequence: TGTGCCAGCGACGAAGTGGGGGGGCTGCGCACTGAAGCTTTCTTT. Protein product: CASDEVGGLRTEAFF.

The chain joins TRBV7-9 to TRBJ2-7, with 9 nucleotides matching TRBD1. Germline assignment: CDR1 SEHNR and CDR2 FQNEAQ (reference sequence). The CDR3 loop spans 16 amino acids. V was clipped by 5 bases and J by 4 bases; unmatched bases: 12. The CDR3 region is CASSGAGTGSGYEQYF. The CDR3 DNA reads TGTGCCAGCAGCGGGGCCGGGACAGGGAGTGGGTACGAGCAGTACTTC. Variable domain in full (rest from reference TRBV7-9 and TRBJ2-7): DTGVSQNPRHKITKRGQNVTFRCDPISEHNRLYWYRQTLGQGPEFLTYFQNEAQLEKSRLLSDRFSAERPKGSFSTLEIQRTEQGDSAMYLCASSGAGTGSGYEQYFGPGTRLTVT.

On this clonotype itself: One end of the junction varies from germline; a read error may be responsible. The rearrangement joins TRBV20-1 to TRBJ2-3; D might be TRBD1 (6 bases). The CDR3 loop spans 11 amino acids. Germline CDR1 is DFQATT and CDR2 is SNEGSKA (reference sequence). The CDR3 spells CSARVDSRPVF. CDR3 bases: TGCAGTGCTAGAGTGGACAGTCGCCCTGTATTT.

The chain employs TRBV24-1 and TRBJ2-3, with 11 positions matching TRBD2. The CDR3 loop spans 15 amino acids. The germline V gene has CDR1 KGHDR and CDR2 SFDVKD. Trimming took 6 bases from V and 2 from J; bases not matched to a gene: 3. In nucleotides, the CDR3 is TGTGCCACCAGTCAACTAGCGGGGGACACAGATACGCAGTATTTT. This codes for CATSQLAGDTDTQYF.

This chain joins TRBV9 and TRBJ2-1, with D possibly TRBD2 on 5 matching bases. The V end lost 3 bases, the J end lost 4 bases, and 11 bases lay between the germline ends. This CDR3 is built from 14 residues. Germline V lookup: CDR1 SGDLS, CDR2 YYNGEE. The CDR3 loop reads CASSARGGYNEQFF. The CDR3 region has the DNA TGTGCCAGCAGCGCCCGCGGCGGGTACAATGAGCAGTTCTTC.

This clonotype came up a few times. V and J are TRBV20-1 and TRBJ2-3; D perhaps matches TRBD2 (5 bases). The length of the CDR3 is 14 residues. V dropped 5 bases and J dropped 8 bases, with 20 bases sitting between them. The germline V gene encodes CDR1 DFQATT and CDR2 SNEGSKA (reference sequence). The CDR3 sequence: CSAEPHKNEGTQYF. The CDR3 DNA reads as TGCAGTGCTGAACCGCACAAAAACGAGGGTACGCAGTATTTT.

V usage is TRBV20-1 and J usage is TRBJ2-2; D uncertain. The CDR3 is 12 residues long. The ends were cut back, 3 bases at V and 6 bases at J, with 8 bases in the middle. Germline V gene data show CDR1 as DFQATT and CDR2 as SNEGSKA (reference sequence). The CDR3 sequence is CSARGPAGELFF. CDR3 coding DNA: TGCAGTGCTAGGGGCCCGGCCGGGGAGCTGTTTTTT.

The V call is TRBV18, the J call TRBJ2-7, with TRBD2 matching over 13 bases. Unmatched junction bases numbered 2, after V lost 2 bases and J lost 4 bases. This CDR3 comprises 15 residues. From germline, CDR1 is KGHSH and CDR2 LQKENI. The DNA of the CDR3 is TGTGCCAGCTCACCAGAGGGACTAGCGGGATACGAGCAGTACTTC. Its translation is CASSPEGLAGYEQYF. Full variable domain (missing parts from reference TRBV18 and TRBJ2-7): NAGVMQNPRHLVRRRGQEARLRCSPMKGHSHVYWYRQLPEEGLKFMVYLQKENIIDESGMPKERFSAEFPKEGPSILRIQQVVRGDSAAYFCASSPEGLAGYEQYFGPGTRLTVT.

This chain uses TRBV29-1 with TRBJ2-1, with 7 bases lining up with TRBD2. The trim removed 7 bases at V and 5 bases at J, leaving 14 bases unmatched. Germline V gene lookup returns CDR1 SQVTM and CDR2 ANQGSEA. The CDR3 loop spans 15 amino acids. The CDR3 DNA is TGCAGCGCTGGCCTAAGGCTAGCGGTAGACAATGAGCAGTTCTTC. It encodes CSAGLRLAVDNEQFF.

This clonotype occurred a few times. The CDR3: CSARDYGGDNSPLHF. CDR3 DNA sequence: TGCAGTGCTAGAGATTACGGAGGTGACAATTCACCCCTCCACTTT. The genes are TRBV20-1 and TRBJ1-6, with D uncertain. CDR3 length: 15 residues. V shed 0 bases and J shed 7 bases, with 13 bases lying between them. Germline V lookup: CDR1 DFQATT, CDR2 SNEGSKA (reference sequence).

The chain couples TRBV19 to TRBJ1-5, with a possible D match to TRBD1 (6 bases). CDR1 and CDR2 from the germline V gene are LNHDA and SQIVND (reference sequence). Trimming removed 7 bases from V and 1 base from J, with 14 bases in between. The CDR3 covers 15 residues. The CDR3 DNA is TGTGCCAGTAATGAAGACAGGACGAGCAATCAGCCCCAGCATTTT. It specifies CASNEDRTSNQPQHF.

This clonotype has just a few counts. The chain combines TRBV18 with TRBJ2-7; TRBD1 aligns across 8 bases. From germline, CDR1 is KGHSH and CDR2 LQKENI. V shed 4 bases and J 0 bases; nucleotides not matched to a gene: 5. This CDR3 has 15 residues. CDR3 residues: CASSRGTGLSYEQYF. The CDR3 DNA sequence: TGTGCCAGCTCACGTGGGACAGGCCTCTCCTACGAGCAGTACTTC.

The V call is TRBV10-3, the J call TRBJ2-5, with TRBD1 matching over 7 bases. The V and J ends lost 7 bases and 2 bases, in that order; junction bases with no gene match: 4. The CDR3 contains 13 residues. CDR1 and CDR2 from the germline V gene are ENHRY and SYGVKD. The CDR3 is CAITGTEQETQYF. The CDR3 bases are TGTGCCATCACGGGGACAGAACAAGAGACCCAGTACTTC.

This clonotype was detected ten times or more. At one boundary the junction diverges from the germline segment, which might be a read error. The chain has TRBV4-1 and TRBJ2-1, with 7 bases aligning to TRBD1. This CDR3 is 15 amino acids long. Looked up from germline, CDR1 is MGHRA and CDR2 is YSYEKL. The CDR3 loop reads CASSKDRVFYNEQFF. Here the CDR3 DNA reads TGCGCCAGCAGCAAAGACAGGGTTTTCTACAATGAGCAGTTCTTC.